Listed below are T cell receptor beta chains from one sample, sequenced in a study of cytotoxic CD8 clonotypes in ibrutinib-treated CLL. The repertoire was sequenced with immunoSEQ multiplex PCR; TCRdb's copy has only in-frame clones and lacks some. The sample yields approximately 340,000 clones, 67% seen once. Sample: PBMCs, taken after 36 months of ibrutinib treatment. Source of these receptors: a human donor with chronic lymphocytic leukemia. Both conserved end residues are part of each CDR3. A D gene is named only where the DNA matches it firmly. Clone size is stated in some rows and not others, as once, few, many or a class when expanded.

clone size,D gene,V gene,J gene,CDR3 protein,CDR3 DNA
NA,NA,TRBV2,TRBJ1-5,CASQGPNQPQHF,TGTGCCAGTCAGGGGCCCAATCAGCCCCAGCATTTT
NA,TRBD1,TRBV29-1,TRBJ1-2,CSGQGADAGGYTF,TGCAGCGGCCAGGGGGCCGATGCTGGTGGCTACACCTTC
few,NA,TRBV7-9,TRBJ2-3,CASSQRVIGTDTQYF,TGTGCCAGCAGCCAGAGGGTTATAGGCACAGATACGCAGTATTTT
NA,NA,TRBV7-2,TRBJ1-2,CASSREPHYGYTF,TGTGCCAGCAGCCGGGAGCCACACTATGGCTACACCTTC
NA,NA,TRBV18,TRBJ1-1,CASSPNSAPTEAFF,TGTGCCAGCTCACCCAACAGTGCCCCCACTGAAGCTTTCTTT
NA,NA,TRBV29-1,TRBJ2-3,CSVRRLTSTDTQYF,TGCAGCGTTCGGAGGCTTACTAGCACAGATACGCAGTATTTT
NA,NA,TRBV5-1,TRBJ2-1,CASSLALASDFRGRNEQFF,TGCGCCAGCAGCTTGGCTCTAGCGAGTGACTTTAGGGGCAGGAATGAGCAGTTCTTC
NA,NA,TRBV7-6,TRBJ1-4,CASSLLKEKLFF,TGTGCCAGCAGCCTTCTCAAAGAAAAACTGTTTTTT
NA,NA,TRBV28,TRBJ1-5,CASNTFRGNQPQHF,TGTGCCAGCAACACCTTCCGCGGCAATCAGCCCCAGCATTTT
NA,TRBD1,TRBV7-9,TRBJ2-7,CASSPNPGQNIYEQYF,TGTGCCAGCAGCCCAAACCCGGGACAGAACATCTACGAGCAGTACTTC
few,TRBD1,TRBV10-3,TRBJ1-2,CAITGDRGWYGYTF,TGTGCCATCACCGGGGACAGGGGATGGTATGGCTACACCTTC
NA,TRBD2,TRBV11-2,TRBJ2-3,CASSLVAGGGSDTQYF,TGTGCCAGCAGCTTAGTGGCGGGAGGGGGGTCAGATACGCAGTATTTT